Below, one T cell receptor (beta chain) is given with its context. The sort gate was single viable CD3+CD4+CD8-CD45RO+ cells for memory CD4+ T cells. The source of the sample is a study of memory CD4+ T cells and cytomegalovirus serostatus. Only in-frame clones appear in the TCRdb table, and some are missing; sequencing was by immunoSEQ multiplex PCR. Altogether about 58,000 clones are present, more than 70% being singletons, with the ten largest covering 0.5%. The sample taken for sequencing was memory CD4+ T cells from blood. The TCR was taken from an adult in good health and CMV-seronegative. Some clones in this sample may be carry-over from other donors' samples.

The CDR3 is CASSQQSVSNQPQHF. The CDR3 DNA follows: TGCGCCAGCAGCCAACAATCGGTTAGCAATCAGCCCCAGCATTTT. The chain is built from TRBV4-1 and TRBJ1-5; unclear D gene. V lost 2 bases and J lost 0, with 8 bases in between. In germline, CDR1 is MGHRA, CDR2 YSYEKL. The CDR3 extends over 15 amino acids.